Sequencing of this TCR beta chain was carried out in a study of T cell responses to AZD1222 COVID-19 vaccine. Study overall: Recipients boosted at about 4 weeks or about 12 weeks are pooled.

General observations from the study: Seropositive at baseline were only six AZD1222 recipients. Receipt of two AZD1222 doses was followed by a rise in Spike-specific TCR breadth and depth. Donors were mostly white British, more females; clonal diversity possibly underestimated.

TCRdb keeps only in-frame clones here, not all; method: immunoSEQ multiplex PCR. The table includes some 140,000 clones, around 90% detected once. This clone was recorded a few times. Antigen: not known. The CDR3 is 16 amino acids. Trimming stripped 0 bases from V and 4 bases from J, with 16 bases between. Germline CDR1 reads SGHAT; CDR2 reads FQNNGV. This specimen consisted of peripheral blood, obtained on day 0 of AZD1222 vaccination. The V call is TRBV11-2, the J call TRBJ2-7; D possibly matches TRBD1 or TRBD2 (6 bases each). The TCR comes from an adult in good health. The CDR3 reads CASSLDLAEGGYEQYF. CDR3 coding DNA: TGTGCCAGCAGCTTAGACTTGGCGGAGGGGGGATACGAGCAGTACTTC.